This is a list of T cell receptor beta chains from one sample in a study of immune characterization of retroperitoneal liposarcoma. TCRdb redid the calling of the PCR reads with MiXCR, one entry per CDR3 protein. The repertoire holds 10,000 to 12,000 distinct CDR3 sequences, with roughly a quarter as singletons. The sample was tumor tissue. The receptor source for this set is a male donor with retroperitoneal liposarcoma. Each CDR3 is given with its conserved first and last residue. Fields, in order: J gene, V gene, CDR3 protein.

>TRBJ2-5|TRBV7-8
CASSFPAGGPNEQYF
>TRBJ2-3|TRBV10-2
CASSDPIRTDTQYF
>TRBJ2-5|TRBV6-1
CAILRNPGVVETQYF
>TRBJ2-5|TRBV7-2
CASSLARLAGGGETQYF
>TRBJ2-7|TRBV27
CASSRLGGEQYF
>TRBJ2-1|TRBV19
CASSIDLQETQFF
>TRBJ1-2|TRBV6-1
CASSPPLRFPDYGYTF
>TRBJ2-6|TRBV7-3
CASSSLGESGANVLTF
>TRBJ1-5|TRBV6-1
CASSEAGGDQPQHF
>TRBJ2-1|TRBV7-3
CASSWLGQQGETQFF
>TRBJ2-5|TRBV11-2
CASTKQGLGETQYF